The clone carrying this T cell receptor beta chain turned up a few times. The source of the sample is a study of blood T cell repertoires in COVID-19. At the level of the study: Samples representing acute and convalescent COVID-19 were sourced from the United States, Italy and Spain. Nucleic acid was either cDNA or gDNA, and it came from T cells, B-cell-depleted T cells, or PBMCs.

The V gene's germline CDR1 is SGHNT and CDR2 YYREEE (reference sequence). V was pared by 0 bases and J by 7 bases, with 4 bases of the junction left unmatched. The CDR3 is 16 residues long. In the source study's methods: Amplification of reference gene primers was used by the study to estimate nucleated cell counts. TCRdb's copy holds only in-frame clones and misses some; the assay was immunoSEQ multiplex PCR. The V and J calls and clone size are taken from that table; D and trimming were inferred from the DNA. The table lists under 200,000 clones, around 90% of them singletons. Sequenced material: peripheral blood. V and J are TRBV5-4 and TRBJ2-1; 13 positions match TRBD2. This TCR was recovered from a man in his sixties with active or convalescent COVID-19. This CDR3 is CASSLDGTSGVNEQFF. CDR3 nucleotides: TGTGCCAGCAGCTTGGATGGGACTAGCGGGGTAAATGAGCAGTTCTTC.